The text below deals with one T cell receptor (beta chain). Participant-reported clinical history was the basis for cohort assignment. The sample comes from a study of blood T cell repertoires in COVID-19. The wider study: Sources were T cells, B-cell-depleted T cells, or PBMCs; the material itself was cDNA or gDNA.

CDR3 length equals 16 residues. As processed by the authors: Amplifying reference gene primers gave estimates of nucleated cell counts. The data were produced by immunoSEQ multiplex PCR, yet TCRdb's version contains in-frame clones alone and is incomplete. For V, J and clone size, that table is used; D and trimming come from the DNA. The table includes around 230,000 clones, 75% to 90% detected once. This TCR was recovered from a woman between 40 and 50 years old with acute COVID-19. The chain is built from TRBV21-1 and TRBJ1-5; the table gives TRBD1 as D, unverified against the DNA. TRBV21-1 is a known pseudogene. Sequencing was done on a sample of PBMCs or T cells enriched from blood (not recorded which). The CDR3 protein is CASSTLDRGDNQPQHF. The DNA for the CDR3 is TGTGCCAGCAGCACTTTGGACAGGGGCGACAATCAGCCCCAGCATTTT.